The 24 T cell receptor beta chains listed next were all sequenced from one sample in a study of cytomegalovirus exposure and HLA in healthy donors. The PCR ran on 60 Vbeta and 13 Jbeta primers. Clones were read by immunoSEQ multiplex PCR, and TCRdb kept only the in-frame ones, dropping some. The sample carries 150,000 to 200,000 clones, roughly two thirds recorded once. The sample comprised PBMCs. The receptor set was obtained from a woman in her forties in good health and CMV-seropositive.

The chain has TRBV18 and TRBJ1-4; D uncertain. Germline V gene data show CDR1 as KGHSH and CDR2 as LQKENI. V was cut by 2 bases and J by 0 bases, with 19 bases left in between. CDR3 length: 19 residues. CDR3 region: CASSPRSRVSGATNEKLFF. The CDR3 DNA reads as TGTGCCAGCTCACCAAGATCTAGAGTTTCGGGTGCAACTAATGAAAAACTGTTTTTT.

This clone was counted only a few times. The rearrangement links TRBV7-3 to TRBJ1-1; a weak D match, TRBD1 (5 bases). Germline-derived CDR1 and CDR2 are SGHTA and FQGTGA. Trimming cost V 3 bases and J 4 bases, with 12 bases left between them. The CDR3 runs to 14 residues. The CDR3 DNA follows: TGTGCCAGCAGCTTCCAACAGGAAAGCACTGAAGCTTTCTTT. It yields the protein CASSFQQESTEAFF.

The genes are TRBV5-1 and TRBJ2-1, with TRBD1 as a possible D gene (6 bases). Germline loops: CDR1 SGHRS, CDR2 YFSETQ. V was shortened by 4 bases and J by 6 bases, with 17 bases between the two germline ends. CDR3 size: 15 residues. CDR3 nucleotide sequence: TGCGCCAGCAGCCTGGGACACTCGGAGGTCAATGAGCAGTTCTTC. It codes for CASSLGHSEVNEQFF.

V and J are TRBV27 and TRBJ1-4; 8 bases line up with TRBD1. Germline-derived CDR1 and CDR2 are MNHEY and SMNVEV (reference sequence). The CDR3 consists of 12 residues. V was pared by 9 bases and J by 10 bases, with 7 bases of the junction left unmatched. Here the CDR3 DNA reads TGTGCCAGTGGACAGGGAACTACAAAACTGTTTTTT. Encoded protein: CASGQGTTKLFF.

The CDR3 protein is CASSRLDPSEQYF. The CDR3 bases are TGTGCCAGCAGTCGACTAGATCCCTCCGAGCAGTACTTC. The chain joins TRBV2 to TRBJ2-7, with D tentatively TRBD2 (6 bases). V was pared by 5 bases and J by 6 bases, with 14 bases between. Germline lookup yields CDR1 SNHLY and CDR2 FYNNEI. The CDR3 length is 13 residues.

This clone showed up just a few times. V and J are TRBV7-2 and TRBJ1-2, with a weak D call TRBD1 (6 bases). The CDR3 loop spans 14 amino acids. Trimming left V 7 bases short and J 9 bases short, with 21 bases between. Germline lookup yields CDR1 SGHTA and CDR2 FQGNSA. CDR3 in DNA: TGTGCCAGCAACGAAGAAGGGGGAAGGGACCGCTACACCTTC. As protein: CASNEEGGRDRYTF.

This clone was picked up a small number of times. This sequence joins TRBV4-2 and TRBJ2-3; TRBD2 aligns across 7 bases. J gave up 6 bases and V 0 bases, and 12 bases lay outside the gene matches. From germline, CDR1 is LGHNA and CDR2 YNFKEQ. This CDR3 region has 17 residues. The CDR3 DNA sequence: TGTGCCAGCAGCCAAGATGGGGAGGGCCTAGCCGTTGATACGCAGTATTTT. It specifies CASSQDGEGLAVDTQYF.

The V call is TRBV4-2, the J call TRBJ2-7, with D perhaps matching TRBD2 (7 bases). The CDR3 runs 13 residues. Between the trimmed V and J ends, which lost 4 bases and 9 bases, there was a span of 16 bases. Germline CDR1 is LGHNA and CDR2 is YNFKEQ. CDR3 DNA sequence: TGTGCCAGCAGCCCGGGGGGCGGGAGCAGGCAGTACTTC. Translated: CASSPGGGSRQYF.

The chain is built from TRBV6-1 and TRBJ2-5; maybe TRBD1 (5 bases). The J call could be wrong; TRBJ2-7 is a better fit for the DNA end. Germline assignment: CDR1 MNHNS and CDR2 SASEGT. The CDR3 sequence is 14 residues long. The CDR3 sequence: CASSEGQFSYEQYF. In nucleotides, the CDR3 is TGTGCCAGCAGTGAGGGGCAGTTCTCCTACGAGCAGTACTTC.

V usage is TRBV4-1 and J usage is TRBJ2-7, with 8 bases matching TRBD1. Losses at the gene ends were 2 bases for V and 1 base for J; bases not matched to a gene: 4. The V gene's germline CDR1 is MGHRA and CDR2 YSYEKL. The CDR3 extends over 15 amino acids. CDR3 region: CASSQPRTGSYEQYF. CDR3 bases: TGCGCCAGCAGCCAACCTAGGACAGGGTCCTACGAGCAGTACTTC.

The chain uses TRBV29-1 and TRBJ2-3; D unresolved. V was cut by 7 bases and J by 3 bases, with 8 bases left in between. This CDR3 has 11 amino acids. CDR1 SQVTM and CDR2 ANQGSEA come from the germline V gene. CDR3 loop: CSAPRTDTQYF. The CDR3 DNA reads TGCAGCGCCCCCCGGACAGATACGCAGTATTTT.

V is TRBV5-1 and J is TRBJ1-1; D is ambiguous. In germline, CDR1 is SGHRS, CDR2 YFSETQ. The CDR3 spans 15 residues. The V end lost 1 base, the J end lost 1 base, and 11 bases lay between the germline ends. Written as DNA, the CDR3 is TGCGCCAGCAGCTTGCTTGGACTTTCGAACACTGAAGCTTTCTTT. This encodes CASSLLGLSNTEAFF.

This clone was detected a few times. The chain joins TRBV7-2 to TRBJ2-5; 16 nucleotides agree with TRBD2. The CDR3 sequence is 18 residues long. V shed 5 bases, J shed 5 bases, and the junction held 11 bases outside the gene matches. Germline CDR1 reads SGHTA; CDR2 reads FQGNSA. CDR3 DNA: TGTGCCAGCAGCCCGACCCTCTTGGGACTAGCGGGAGGGGAGACCCAGTACTTC. It yields the protein CASSPTLLGLAGGETQYF.

The chain uses TRBV6-5 and TRBJ2-7; possibly TRBD1 for D (6 bases). The V end was cut by 6 bases, the J end by 2 bases, with 14 bases between. CDR3 length: 14 residues. Germline V CDR1 and CDR2: MNHEY, SVGAGI. The CDR3 region is CASRVNRDPYEQYF. The CDR3 region has the DNA TGTGCCAGCAGGGTTAACAGGGACCCCTACGAGCAGTACTTC.

Only a few counts were recorded for this clone. The chain joins TRBV9 to TRBJ2-1; 10 bases are a match to TRBD2. The ends lost 5 bases at V and 5 bases at J; junction bases unmatched: 10. This CDR3 contains 16 residues. Germline V gene lookup returns CDR1 SGDLS and CDR2 YYNGEE. CDR3 DNA sequence: TGTGCCAGCAGTTACCGCGGGACTAGCGATCACAATGAGCAGTTCTTC. It encodes CASSYRGTSDHNEQFF.

This clone turned up a few times. This chain connects TRBV6-5 to TRBJ2-7; 9 bases are a match to TRBD2. Germline V CDR1 and CDR2: MNHEY, SVGAGI. The CDR3 loop spans 12 amino acids. V shed 6 bases, J shed 11 bases, and the junction held 8 bases outside the gene matches. CDR3 DNA: TGTGCCAGCAGCCCCTATGGCGGGAGGGAGTACTTC. Translating it yields CASSPYGGREYF.

The chain joins TRBV11-2 to TRBJ2-7, with 8 bases that match TRBD2. The CDR3 extends over 15 amino acids. V shed 5 bases and J 0 bases; nucleotides not matched to a gene: 6. Germline V lookup: CDR1 SGHAT, CDR2 FQNNGV. CDR3 amino acids: CASSVAGGISYEQYF. CDR3 DNA: TGTGCCAGCAGCGTGGCGGGGGGAATCTCCTACGAGCAGTACTTC.

The chain uses TRBV7-2 and TRBJ2-3; 7 bases are a match to TRBD2. The CDR3 runs 15 residues. The J segment lost 2 bases and the V segment lost 5 bases, leaving 7 bases of the junction unmatched. Germline CDR1 SGHTA, CDR2 FQGNSA. CDR3 bases: TGTGCCAGCAGCGACCAACTAGCGCACACAGATACGCAGTATTTT. Its protein product is CASSDQLAHTDTQYF. Based on the CDR3 plus reference TRBV7-2 and TRBJ2-3, the full variable domain is GAGVSQSPSNKVTEKGKDVELRCDPISGHTALYWYRQSLGQGLEFLIYFQGNSAPDKSGLPSDRFSAERTGGSVSTLTIQRTQQEDSAVYLCASSDQLAHTDTQYFGPGTRLTVL.

The CDR3 region has the DNA TGTGCCAGCAGTTCCCGAACGTGGGCGGGAGGGCACTACAATGAGCAGTTCTTC. Protein product: CASSSRTWAGGHYNEQFF. The genes are TRBV28 and TRBJ2-1; 9 bases agree with TRBD2. Germline V CDR1 and CDR2: MDHEN, SYDVKM. The length of the CDR3 is 18 residues. J lost 3 bases, V lost 4 bases, and 13 bases had no gene match.

This rearrangement joins TRBV4-3 to TRBJ2-2; 7 bases agree with TRBD2. Germline V gives CDR1 LGHNA, CDR2 YSLEER. The V and J ends lost 4 bases and 1 base, in that order; junction bases with no gene match: 3. CDR3 length: 15 amino acids. As DNA, the CDR3 is TGCGCCAGCAGCCCCCCGGGAGGGAACACCGGGGAGCTGTTTTTT. This codes for CASSPPGGNTGELFF.

The rearrangement joins TRBV27 to TRBJ1-4; TRBD1 aligns across 7 bases. V shed 5 bases and J 8 bases; nucleotides not matched to a gene: 11. This CDR3 is built from 15 residues. CDR1 is MNHEY, CDR2 SMNVEV, per germline (reference sequence). In DNA, the CDR3 is TGTGCCAGCAGTGCACAGGGGCGTACGAGAGAAAAACTGTTTTTT. Translated, it gives CASSAQGRTREKLFF.

This sequence joins TRBV6-6 and TRBJ2-2, with D tentatively TRBD1 (6 bases). Trimming left V 2 bases short and J 1 base short, with 8 bases between. Germline V CDR1 and CDR2: MNHNY, SVGAGI (reference sequence). There are 15 residues in the CDR3. In nucleotides, the CDR3 is TGTGCCAGCAGTTACGTGGGACAGAACACCGGGGAGCTGTTTTTT. This translates into CASSYVGQNTGELFF.

This chain connects TRBV7-8 to TRBJ2-1; no firm D call. V was trimmed by 5 bases and J by 8 bases, leaving 10 bases between them. Germline V gives CDR1 SGHVS, CDR2 FQNEAQ. This CDR3 has 12 residues. The CDR3 loop is CASSPRSDEQFF. CDR3 DNA sequence: TGTGCCAGCAGCCCCCGGAGTGATGAGCAGTTCTTC.

The V and J genes are TRBV7-2 and TRBJ2-1; weak D call: TRBD2 (6 bases). Germline CDR1 and CDR2: SGHTA and FQGNSA. The CDR3 is made up of 15 amino acids. V was cut by 3 bases and J by 1 base, with 10 bases left in between. The CDR3 protein is CASSFGGGSYNEQFF. CDR3 nucleotides: TGTGCCAGCAGCTTCGGGGGTGGTTCCTACAATGAGCAGTTCTTC.